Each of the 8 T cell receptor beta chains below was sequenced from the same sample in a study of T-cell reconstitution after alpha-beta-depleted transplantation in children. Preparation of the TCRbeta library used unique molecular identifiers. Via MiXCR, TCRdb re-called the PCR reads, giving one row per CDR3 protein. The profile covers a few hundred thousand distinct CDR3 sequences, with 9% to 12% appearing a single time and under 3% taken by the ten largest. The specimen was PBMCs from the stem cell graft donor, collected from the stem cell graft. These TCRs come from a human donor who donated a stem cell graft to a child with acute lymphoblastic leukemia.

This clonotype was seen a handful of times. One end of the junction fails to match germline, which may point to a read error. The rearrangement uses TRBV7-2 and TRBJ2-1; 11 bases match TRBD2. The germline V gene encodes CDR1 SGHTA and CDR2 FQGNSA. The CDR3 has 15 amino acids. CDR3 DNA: TGTGCCAGCAGCTCTAGCGGGGGGTCCTACAATGAGCTGTTCTTC. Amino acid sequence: CASSSSGGSYNELFF.

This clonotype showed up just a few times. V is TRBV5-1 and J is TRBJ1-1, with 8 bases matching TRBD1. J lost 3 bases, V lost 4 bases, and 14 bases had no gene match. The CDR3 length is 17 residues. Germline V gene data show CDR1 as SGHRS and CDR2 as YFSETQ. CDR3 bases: TGCGCCAGCAGCCACGGACAGGGATTCGGACGGGACACTGAAGCTTTCTTT. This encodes CASSHGQGFGRDTEAFF.

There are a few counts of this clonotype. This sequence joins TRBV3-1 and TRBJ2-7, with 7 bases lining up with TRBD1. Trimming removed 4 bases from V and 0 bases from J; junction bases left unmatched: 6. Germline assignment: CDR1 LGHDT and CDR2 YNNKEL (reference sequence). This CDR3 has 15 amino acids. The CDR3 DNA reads TGTGCCAGCAGCCCTCCCGGGACAGACTCCTACGAGCAGTACTTC. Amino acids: CASSPPGTDSYEQYF.

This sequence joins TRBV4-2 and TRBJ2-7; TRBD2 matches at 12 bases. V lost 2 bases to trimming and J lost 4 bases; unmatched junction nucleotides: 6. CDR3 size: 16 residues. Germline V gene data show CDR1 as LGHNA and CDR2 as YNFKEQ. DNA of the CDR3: TGTGCCAGCAGCCAATGGAAAACTAGCGGGAGGTACGAGCAGTACTTC. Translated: CASSQWKTSGRYEQYF.

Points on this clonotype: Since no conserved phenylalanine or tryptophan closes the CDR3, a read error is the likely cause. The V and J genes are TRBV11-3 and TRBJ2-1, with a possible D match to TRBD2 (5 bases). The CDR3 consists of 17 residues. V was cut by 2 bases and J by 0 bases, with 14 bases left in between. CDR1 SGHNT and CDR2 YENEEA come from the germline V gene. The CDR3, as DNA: TGTGCCAGCAGCTTACGCCACAAAGCGGCCTCCTACAATGAGCAGTTCTCC. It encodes CASSLRHKAASYNEQFS.

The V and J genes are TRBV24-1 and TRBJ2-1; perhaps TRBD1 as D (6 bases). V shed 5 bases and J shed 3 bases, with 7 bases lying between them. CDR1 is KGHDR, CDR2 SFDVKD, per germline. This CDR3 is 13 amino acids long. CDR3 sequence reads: CATSGDNYNEQFF. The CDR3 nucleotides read TGTGCCACCAGTGGGGACAACTACAATGAGCAGTTCTTC.

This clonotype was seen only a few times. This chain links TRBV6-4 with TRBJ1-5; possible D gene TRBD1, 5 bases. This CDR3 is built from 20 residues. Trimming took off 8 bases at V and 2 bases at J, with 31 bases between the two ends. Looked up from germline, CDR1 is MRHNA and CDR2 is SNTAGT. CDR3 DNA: TGTGCCAGCGGGGACTTAATGGGAGGTGAGACAGTTTCGGGCAATCAGCCCCAGCATTTT. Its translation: CASGDLMGGETVSGNQPQHF.

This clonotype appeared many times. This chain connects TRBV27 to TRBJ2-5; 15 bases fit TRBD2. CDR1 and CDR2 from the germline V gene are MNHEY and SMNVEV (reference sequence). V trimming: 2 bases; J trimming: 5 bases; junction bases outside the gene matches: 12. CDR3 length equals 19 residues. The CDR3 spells CASSLRPGLAGGWLETQYF. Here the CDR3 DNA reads TGTGCCAGCAGTTTACGTCCGGGACTAGCGGGAGGTTGGCTGGAGACCCAGTACTTC.